What follows are 25 T cell receptor beta chains derived from one specimen sequenced in a study of blood T cell repertoires in COVID-19 (dated by TCRdb to 2018 to 2020). Receptor amplification or capture employed the immunoSEQ multiplex PCR assay. TCRdb re-hosts the immuneACCESS table, in-frame sequences only. Its copies lack some clones; in the studies checked, an unresolved V gene accounts for under half of them, and the cause for the rest is not known. The sample records about 240,000 clones, about 83% of which are singletons. The ten largest clones take up approximately 5.7% of the sample. Sequences were obtained from peripheral blood. The receptors stem from a human donor in a cohort sampled during active COVID-19.

The chain joins TRBV12-3 or TRBV12-4 to TRBJ1-4, with 7 bases that match TRBD1. Trimming took 8 bases from V and 8 from J; bases not matched to a gene: 5. This CDR3 region has 12 residues. The CDR3 sequence: CASVGGAEKLFF. The CDR3, as DNA: TGTGCCAGCGTAGGGGGCGCGGAAAAACTGTTTTTT.

This rearrangement joins TRBV4-2 to TRBJ2-3, with TRBD2 matching 14 bases. Losses at the gene ends were 4 bases for V and 0 bases for J; bases not matched to a gene: 6. The CDR3 is 18 residues long. Germline CDR1 is LGHNA and CDR2 is YNFKEQ. For the CDR3, the DNA is TGTGCCAGCAGCCCTGGACTAGCGGGGGGCGGGAGCACAGATACGCAGTATTTT. Its protein is CASSPGLAGGGSTDTQYF.

In this sample, this clone turned up once. This chain connects TRBV12-3 or TRBV12-4 to TRBJ1-1; 7 nucleotides match TRBD1. The CDR3 loop spans 11 amino acids. J lost 11 bases, V lost 5 bases, and 5 bases had no gene match. The DNA of the CDR3 is TGTGCCAGCAGTACGACAGGGAGGGCTTTCTTT. This gives the protein CASSTTGRAFF.

This clone was observed at least ten times. Here the CDR3 DNA reads TGTGCCAGCTCACCAAGCGATACGCAGTATTTT. Its protein product is CASSPSDTQYF. This sequence joins TRBV18 and TRBJ2-3; the D is unclear. The CDR3 runs to 11 residues. V lost 2 bases and J 6 bases, leaving 3 bases between the germline ends. The germline gives CDR1 KGHSH, CDR2 LQKENI.

CDR3 amino acids: CASSLGIPETQYF. CDR3 nucleotides: TGCGCCAGCAGCCTCGGGATACCAGAGACCCAGTACTTC. This chain joins TRBV5-1 and TRBJ2-5; weak D call: TRBD2 (5 bases). The length of the CDR3 is 13 residues. Per germline, CDR1 SGHRS and CDR2 YFSETQ. Between the trimmed V and J ends, which lost 4 bases and 4 bases, there was a span of 11 bases.

This chain joins TRBV5-1 and TRBJ2-3, with D tentatively TRBD1 (5 bases). The germline V and J ends were trimmed by 0 bases and 5 bases, with 10 bases remaining between them. CDR3 length equals 14 residues. Germline-derived CDR1 and CDR2 are SGHRS and YFSETQ. CDR3 protein: CASSLDGREDTQYF. The DNA for the CDR3 is TGCGCCAGCAGCTTGGATGGCAGGGAAGATACGCAGTATTTT.

The chain joins TRBV19 to TRBJ1-2; 7 positions match TRBD1. The trim removed 4 bases at V and 2 bases at J, leaving 4 bases unmatched. Germline CDR1 reads LNHDA; CDR2 reads SQIVND (reference sequence). CDR3 size: 14 residues. For the CDR3, the DNA is TGTGCCAGTAGTAAGACGACAGGGAACTATGGCTACACCTTC. As protein: CASSKTTGNYGYTF.

This clone was counted once. The rearrangement joins TRBV29-1 to TRBJ2-3; the D is unclear. The CDR3 is 14 amino acids. Germline CDR1 SQVTM, CDR2 ANQGSEA. Trimming took off 3 bases at V and 0 bases at J, with 10 bases between the two ends. The CDR3 here is CSVEFGRSTDTQYF. CDR3 in DNA: TGCAGCGTTGAGTTCGGTAGAAGCACAGATACGCAGTATTTT.

This clone has a handful of counts. V and J are TRBV4-1 and TRBJ2-5, with 11 bases aligning to TRBD2. V gave up 1 base and J gave up 4 bases; unmatched junction bases: 8. Looked up from germline, CDR1 is MGHRA and CDR2 is YSYEKL. CDR3 length: 17 amino acids. As DNA, the CDR3 is TGCGCCAGCAGCCAAGTAACTAGCGGGGGATCGGGAGAGACCCAGTACTTC. The encoded protein is CASSQVTSGGSGETQYF.

This chain joins TRBV25-1 and TRBJ1-4; D might be TRBD1 (5 bases). CDR1 is MGHDK, CDR2 SYGVNS, per germline. The V end lost 3 bases, the J end lost 8 bases, and 16 bases lay between the germline ends. This CDR3 is 15 amino acids long. CDR3 sequence (DNA): TGTGCCAGCAGTGAGTTTGGGGCGAGCGAGGAAAAACTGTTTTTT. This codes for CASSEFGASEEKLFF.

The V and J genes are TRBV28 and TRBJ2-5; TRBD1 aligns across 8 bases. CDR3 length: 12 residues. CDR1 and CDR2 from the germline V gene are MDHEN and SYDVKM. V was clipped by 6 bases and J by 7 bases; unmatched bases: 4. CDR3 residues: CASRTGVRTQYF. CDR3 DNA sequence: TGTGCCAGCAGGACAGGGGTTAGGACCCAGTACTTC.

This clone was counted only a few times. V usage is TRBV18 and J usage is TRBJ1-1; no definite D call. Trimming shortened V by 3 bases and J by 8 bases, and 10 bases separated the two germline ends. The CDR3 spans 12 residues. CDR1 KGHSH and CDR2 LQKENI come from the germline V gene. The CDR3 loop reads CASSPIHGEAFF. The CDR3 region has the DNA TGTGCCAGCTCACCTATACACGGGGAAGCTTTCTTT.

The chain is built from TRBV28 and TRBJ1-2, with 8 bases aligning to TRBD1. Trimming cost V 3 bases and J 3 bases; bases outside gene matches: 3. The V gene's germline CDR1 is MDHEN and CDR2 SYDVKM. The CDR3 loop spans 14 amino acids. CDR3 amino acids: CASSFGGQDYGYTF. The CDR3 nucleotides read TGTGCCAGCAGTTTCGGGGGACAGGACTATGGCTACACCTTC.

CDR3 coding DNA: TGTGCCAGCAGTTTAGGACAGGGTCCCACCGGGGAGCTGTTTTTT. This translates into CASSLGQGPTGELFF. The V and J genes are TRBV28 and TRBJ2-2, with 8 bases that match TRBD1. This CDR3 region has 15 residues. Trimming cost V 2 bases and J 4 bases; bases outside gene matches: 3. The germline V gene encodes CDR1 MDHEN and CDR2 SYDVKM. Filled out from reference TRBV28 and TRBJ2-2, the complete variable domain reads DVKVTQSSRYLVKRTGEKVFLECVQDMDHENMFWYRQDPGLGLRLIYFSYDVKMKEKGDIPEGYSVSREKKERFSLILESASTNQTSMYLCASSLGQGPTGELFFGEGSRLTVL.

The J gene is TRBJ1-5, the V gene TRBV5-1; 7 nucleotides agree with TRBD1. The V gene's germline CDR1 is SGHRS and CDR2 YFSETQ. The J segment lost 5 bases and the V segment lost 4 bases, leaving 9 bases of the junction unmatched. This CDR3 is 15 amino acids long. CDR3 region: CASSLHGQVDQPQHF. The CDR3 nucleotides are TGCGCCAGCAGCCTACATGGACAGGTTGATCAGCCCCAGCATTTT. Combining the CDR3 with reference TRBV5-1 and TRBJ1-5 gives the whole variable domain KAGVTQTPRYLIKTRGQQVTLSCSPISGHRSVSWYQQTPGQGLQFLFEYFSETQRNKGNFPGRFSGRQFSNSRSEMNVSTLELGDSALYLCASSLHGQVDQPQHFGDGTRLSIL.

The chain is built from TRBV7-3 and TRBJ2-3; tentative D call: TRBD1 (6 bases). The V end lost 4 bases, the J end lost 2 bases, and 13 bases lay between the germline ends. Germline CDR1 reads SGHTA; CDR2 reads FQGTGA. This CDR3 is built from 15 residues. CDR3 bases: TGTGCCAGCAGCTACCAACAGGGCCCCACAGATACGCAGTATTTT. It yields the protein CASSYQQGPTDTQYF. The complete variable domain, with remaining parts taken from reference TRBV7-3 and TRBJ2-3, reads GAGVSQTPSNKVTEKGKYVELRCDPISGHTALYWYRQSLGQGPEFLIYFQGTGAADDSGLPNDRFFAVRPEGSVSTLKIQRTERGDSAVYLCASSYQQGPTDTQYFGPGTRLTVL.

CDR3 in DNA: TGTGCCAGCAGTTCCGACGTCCCTAAGGCGGATGAGCAGTTCTTC. Encoded protein: CASSSDVPKADEQFF. This rearrangement joins TRBV6-5 to TRBJ2-1, with D unresolved. Germline V gives CDR1 MNHEY, CDR2 SVGAGI. The V and J ends lost 4 bases and 8 bases respectively, with 18 bases between them. The CDR3 consists of 15 residues.

The chain recombines TRBV4-2 with TRBJ2-3; a weak D match, TRBD1 (6 bases). V lost 0 bases, J lost 5 bases, and 12 bases lay in between. Germline V gene sequence: CDR1 LGHNA, CDR2 YNFKEQ. This CDR3 comprises 15 residues. CDR3 protein: CASSQDGQIRDTQYF. The CDR3 DNA follows: TGTGCCAGCAGCCAAGACGGACAGATCAGAGATACGCAGTATTTT.

The J gene is TRBJ1-1, the V gene TRBV5-1; 7 bases match TRBD1. The CDR3 is 14 amino acids. V shed 3 bases, J shed 5 bases, and the junction held 7 bases outside the gene matches. Germline lookup yields CDR1 SGHRS and CDR2 YFSETQ. The CDR3 DNA reads as TGCGCCAGCAGCTCCGTCTCAGGGGGTACTGAAGCTTTCTTT. This encodes CASSSVSGGTEAFF.

The chain combines TRBV9 with TRBJ1-2; a weak D match, TRBD1 (6 bases). The V gene lost 5 bases and the J gene lost 4 bases, with 12 bases spanning the gap. The germline V gene has CDR1 SGDLS and CDR2 YYNGEE. This CDR3 comprises 13 residues. The CDR3 sequence is CASRRGSVYGYTF. CDR3 coding DNA: TGTGCCAGCAGGAGGGGGTCCGTCTATGGCTACACCTTC.

The gene calls are TRBV21-1 and TRBJ2-2; the D call of TRBD2 is as the table states it, not checked on the DNA. TRBV21-1 is annotated as a pseudogene. There are 16 residues in the CDR3. The CDR3 DNA is TGTGCCGGAGGGGGAGGGACCCGATCGAACACCGGGGAGCTGTTTTTT. This encodes CAGGGGTRSNTGELFF.

J is TRBJ1-1 and V is TRBV18; possibly TRBD1 for D (5 bases). Germline V gene data show CDR1 as KGHSH and CDR2 as LQKENI. V was clipped by 2 bases and J by 7 bases, with 14 bases between them. The CDR3 has 14 amino acids. DNA for the CDR3: TGTGCCAGCTCACCAAGACAGTTCGAAGGTGAAGCTTTCTTT. Protein product: CASSPRQFEGEAFF.

This clone came up a few times. The CDR3 here is CAIRRATLTMVYEQYF. The CDR3 bases are TGTGCCATCAGACGAGCGACCCTAACTATGGTCTACGAGCAGTACTTC. The gene calls are TRBV10-3 and TRBJ2-7; D is unclear. Germline CDR1 is ENHRY and CDR2 is SYGVKD. The CDR3 contains 16 residues. The V end was cut by 6 bases, the J end by 3 bases, with 21 bases between.

CDR3: CASSLAPSGPLSYNEQFF. As DNA, the CDR3 is TGCGCCAGCAGCTTGGCCCCGTCAGGGCCACTTTCTTACAATGAGCAGTTCTTC. The chain has TRBV5-1 and TRBJ2-1, with D perhaps matching TRBD1 (5 bases). CDR1 is SGHRS, CDR2 YFSETQ, per germline. The CDR3 is made up of 18 amino acids. V lost 0 bases, J lost 4 bases, and 20 bases lay in between. The whole variable domain, remainder taken from reference TRBV5-1 and TRBJ2-1, is KAGVTQTPRYLIKTRGQQVTLSCSPISGHRSVSWYQQTPGQGLQFLFEYFSETQRNKGNFPGRFSGRQFSNSRSEMNVSTLELGDSALYLCASSLAPSGPLSYNEQFFGPGTRLTVL.

This sequence joins TRBV4-2 and TRBJ2-3; 7 bases line up with TRBD2. V gave up 4 bases and J gave up 3 bases; unmatched junction bases: 10. The CDR3 runs 16 residues. CDR1 and CDR2 (germline): LGHNA, YNFKEQ. In DNA, the CDR3 is TGTGCCAGCAGCCCAAGCGGAGGGCGGGGGACAGATACGCAGTATTTT. Translation gives CASSPSGGRGTDTQYF.